One sample yielded the 2 T cell receptor beta chains listed below, sequenced in a study of T-cell memory formation after mild COVID-19. Via MiXCR, TCRdb re-called the 5' RACE reads, giving one row per CDR3 protein. This table has some 120,000 distinct CDR3 sequences, 17% appearing once. The specimen sequenced was PBMCs or a T cell subset sorted from them (not recorded which). Receptors originate from a man aged 18 to 30 who had mild COVID-19 (a few samples of this study predate the infection). Cell type and time point are not known.

V is TRBV12-3 or TRBV12-4 and J is TRBJ2-2; D unresolved. This CDR3 comprises 15 residues. The V gene lost 5 bases and the J gene lost 4 bases, with 14 bases spanning the gap. CDR3 region: CASSQIPGITGELFF. CDR3 in DNA: TGTGCCAGCAGTCAGATCCCGGGCATCACCGGGGAGCTGTTTTTT.

Only a few counts were recorded for this clonotype. The chain combines TRBV7-3 with TRBJ2-3, with D hard to call. V gave up 3 bases and J gave up 2 bases, with 9 bases separating them. The CDR3 runs to 14 residues. CDR1 is SGHTA and CDR2 is FQGTGA in the germline V gene. The CDR3 DNA is TGTGCCAGCAGCTTGGAGCTTTTCACAGATACGCAGTATTTT. Translation gives CASSLELFTDTQYF.